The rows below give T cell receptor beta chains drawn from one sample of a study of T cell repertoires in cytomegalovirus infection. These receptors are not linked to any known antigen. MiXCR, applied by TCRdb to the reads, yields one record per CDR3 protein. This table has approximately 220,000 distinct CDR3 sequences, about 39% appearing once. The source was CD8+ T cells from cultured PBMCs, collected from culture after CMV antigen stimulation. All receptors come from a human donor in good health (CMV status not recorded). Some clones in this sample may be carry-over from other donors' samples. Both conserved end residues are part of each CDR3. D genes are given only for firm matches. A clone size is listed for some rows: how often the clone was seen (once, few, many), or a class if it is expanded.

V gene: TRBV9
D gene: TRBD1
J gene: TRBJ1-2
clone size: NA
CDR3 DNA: TGTGCCAGCAGCGTAGCCGGGACAGGGTTTGGCTACACCTTC
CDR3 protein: CASSVAGTGFGYTF

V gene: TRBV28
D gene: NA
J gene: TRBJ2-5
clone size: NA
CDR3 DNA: TGTGCCAGCAGTTTACAGGTTGCCTTGGGCCAAGAGACCCAGTACTTC
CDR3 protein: CASSLQVALGQETQYF

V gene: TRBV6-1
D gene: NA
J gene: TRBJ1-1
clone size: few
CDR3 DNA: TGTGCCAGCAGTGAATTAGTCGGGGGAGAACACACTGAAGCTTTCTTT
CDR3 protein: CASSELVGGEHTEAFF

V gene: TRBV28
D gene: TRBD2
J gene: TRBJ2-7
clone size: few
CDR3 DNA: TGTGCCAGCAGTAGACTAGCGGGAGAACACTACGAGCAGTACTTC
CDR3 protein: CASSRLAGEHYEQYF

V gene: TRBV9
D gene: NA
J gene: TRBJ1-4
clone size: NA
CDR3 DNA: TGTGCCAGCAGCGTAGCCGGCAGCTCAAATGAAAAACTGTTTTTT
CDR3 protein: CASSVAGSSNEKLFF

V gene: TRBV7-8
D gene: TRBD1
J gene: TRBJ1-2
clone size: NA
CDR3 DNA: TGTGCCAGCAGCGCGGGGGGTGGGACAGGAGTCCCCTATGGCTACACCTTC
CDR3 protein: CASSAGGGTGVPYGYTF

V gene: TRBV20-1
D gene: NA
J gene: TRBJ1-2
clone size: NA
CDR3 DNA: TGCAGTGCTAGGGGCAGAGGAGCTAACTATGGCTACACCTTC
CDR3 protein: CSARGRGANYGYTF

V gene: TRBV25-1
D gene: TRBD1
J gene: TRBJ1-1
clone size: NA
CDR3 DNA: TGTGCCAGCAGCCTAGGGGGCCTGAACACTGAAGCTTTATTT
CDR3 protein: CASSLGGLNTEALF

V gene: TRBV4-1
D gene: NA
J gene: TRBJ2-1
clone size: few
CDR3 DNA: TGCGCCAGCAGCCCGGTGAGGGGCTCCTACAATGAGCAGTTCTTC
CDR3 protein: CASSPVRGSYNEQFF

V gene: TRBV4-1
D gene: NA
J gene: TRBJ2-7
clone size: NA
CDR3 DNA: TGTGCCAGCAGCCAAGGGGACTCCCCATACGAGCAGTACTTC
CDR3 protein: CASSQGDSPYEQYF

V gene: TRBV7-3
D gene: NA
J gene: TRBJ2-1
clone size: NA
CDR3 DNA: TGTGCCAGCAGCCCTGGGGGGTCCTACAATGAGCAGTTCTTC
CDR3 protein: CASSPGGSYNEQFF

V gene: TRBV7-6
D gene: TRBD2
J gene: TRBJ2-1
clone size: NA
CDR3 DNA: TGTGCCAGCAGCTTAGTTGTCGGTAGCGGGGGGTATATCTACAATGAGCAGTTCTTC
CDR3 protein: CASSLVVGSGGYIYNEQFF

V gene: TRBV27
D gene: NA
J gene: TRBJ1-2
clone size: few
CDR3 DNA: TGTGCCAGCAGTTTCCGGGGCGCGTCTTATGGCTACACCTTC
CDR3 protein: CASSFRGASYGYTF

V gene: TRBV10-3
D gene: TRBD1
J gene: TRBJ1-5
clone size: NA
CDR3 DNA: TGTGCCATCAGAGGGACAGATAGCAATCAGCCCCAGCATTTT
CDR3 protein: CAIRGTDSNQPQHF

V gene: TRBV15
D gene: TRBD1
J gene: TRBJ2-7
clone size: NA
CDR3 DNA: TGTGCCACCAGCAGAGAAGGGACAGGCTACGAGCAGTACTTC
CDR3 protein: CATSREGTGYEQYF

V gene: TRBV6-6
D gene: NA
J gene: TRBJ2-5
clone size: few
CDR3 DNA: TGTGCCAGTGGCCGAGGGGGGGTCGGAGAGACCCAGTACTTC
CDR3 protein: CASGRGGVGETQYF

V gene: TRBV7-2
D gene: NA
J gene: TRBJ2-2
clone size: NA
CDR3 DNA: TGTGCCAGCAGCTTCCAAGGGGGGGAGCAAGGCGGGGAGCTGTTTTTT
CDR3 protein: CASSFQGGEQGGELFF

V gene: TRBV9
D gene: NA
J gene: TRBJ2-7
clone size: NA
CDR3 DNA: TGTGCCAGCAGCCCCCTGGTCGGGGTAGGCAACGAGCAGTACTTC
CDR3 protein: CASSPLVGVGNEQYF

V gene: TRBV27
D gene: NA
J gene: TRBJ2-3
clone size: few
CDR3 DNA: TGTGCCAGCAGTCCCTCCGCGGGTGAGAACACAGATACGCAGTATTTT
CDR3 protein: CASSPSAGENTDTQYF

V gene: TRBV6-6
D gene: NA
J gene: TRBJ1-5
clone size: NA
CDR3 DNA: TGTGCCAGCAGCCCAGAGAGTCTCATGTATCAGCCCCAGCATTTT
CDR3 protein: CASSPESLMYQPQHF

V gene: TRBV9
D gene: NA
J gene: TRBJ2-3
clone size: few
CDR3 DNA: TGTGCCAGCAGCGTAAATACCGCCACAGATACGCAGTATTTT
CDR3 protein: CASSVNTATDTQYF

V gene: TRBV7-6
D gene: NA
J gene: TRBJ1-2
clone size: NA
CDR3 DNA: TGTGCCAGCAGCTTGCCATCTACAGGGCCTAACTATGGCTACACCTTC
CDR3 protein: CASSLPSTGPNYGYTF

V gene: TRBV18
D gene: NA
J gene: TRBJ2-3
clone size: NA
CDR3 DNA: TGTGCCAGCTCACCAGAGGAGGCAGATACGCAGTATTTT
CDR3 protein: CASSPEEADTQYF

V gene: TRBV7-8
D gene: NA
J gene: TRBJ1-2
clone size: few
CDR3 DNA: TGTGCCAGCAGCATTGGACCCCGCGGGTATGGCTACACCTTC
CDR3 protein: CASSIGPRGYGYTF

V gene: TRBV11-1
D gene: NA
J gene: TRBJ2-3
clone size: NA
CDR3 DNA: TGTGCAAGCAGATCAAAAAGAGACAGACGCACAGATACGCGGTATTTT
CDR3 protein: CASRSKRDRRTDTRYF

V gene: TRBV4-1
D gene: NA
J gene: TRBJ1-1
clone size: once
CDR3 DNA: TGCGCCAGCAGCCTCGGACAGCCCCTGGAAGCTTTCTTT
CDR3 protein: CASSLGQPLEAFF

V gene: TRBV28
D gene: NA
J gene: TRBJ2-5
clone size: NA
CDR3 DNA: TGTGCCAGCAGTTTAACAGGGCATGGGGAGACCCAGTACTTC
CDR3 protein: CASSLTGHGETQYF

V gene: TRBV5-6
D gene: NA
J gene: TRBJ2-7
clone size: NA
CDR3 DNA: TGTGCCAGCAGCTTGTCGCGGTATTCCTACGAGCAGTACTTC
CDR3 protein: CASSLSRYSYEQYF

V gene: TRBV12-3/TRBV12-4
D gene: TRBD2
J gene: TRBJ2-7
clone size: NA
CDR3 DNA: TGTGCCAGCAGAAGTACTAGCGGTTTTGGCGAGCAGTACTTC
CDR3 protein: CASRSTSGFGEQYF

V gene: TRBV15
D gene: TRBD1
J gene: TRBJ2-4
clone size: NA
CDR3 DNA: TGTGCCACCAGCAACCTACAGGGGGCCGGCAAAAACATTCAGTACTTC
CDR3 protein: CATSNLQGAGKNIQYF

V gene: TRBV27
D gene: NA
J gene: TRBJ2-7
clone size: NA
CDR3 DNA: TGTGCCAGCAGTTTATACCCCAGGTACGAGCAGTACTTC
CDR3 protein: CASSLYPRYEQYF

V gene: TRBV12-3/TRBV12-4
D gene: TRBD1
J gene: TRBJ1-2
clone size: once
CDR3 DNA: TGTGCCAGCAGTCGCAACAGGGGGACCAACTATGGCTACACCTTC
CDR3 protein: CASSRNRGTNYGYTF